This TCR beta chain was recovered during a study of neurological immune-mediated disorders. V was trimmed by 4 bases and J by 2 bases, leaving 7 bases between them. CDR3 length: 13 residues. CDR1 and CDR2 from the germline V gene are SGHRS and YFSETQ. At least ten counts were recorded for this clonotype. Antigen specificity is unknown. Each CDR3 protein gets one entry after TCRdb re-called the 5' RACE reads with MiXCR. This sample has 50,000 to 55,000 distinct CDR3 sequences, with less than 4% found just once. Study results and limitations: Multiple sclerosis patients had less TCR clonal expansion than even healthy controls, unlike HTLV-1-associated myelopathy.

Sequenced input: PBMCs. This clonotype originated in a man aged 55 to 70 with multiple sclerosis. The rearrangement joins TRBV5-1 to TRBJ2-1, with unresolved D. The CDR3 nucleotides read TGCGCCAGCAGCCAGACCACCTACAATGAGCAGTTCTTC. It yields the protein CASSQTTYNEQFF.